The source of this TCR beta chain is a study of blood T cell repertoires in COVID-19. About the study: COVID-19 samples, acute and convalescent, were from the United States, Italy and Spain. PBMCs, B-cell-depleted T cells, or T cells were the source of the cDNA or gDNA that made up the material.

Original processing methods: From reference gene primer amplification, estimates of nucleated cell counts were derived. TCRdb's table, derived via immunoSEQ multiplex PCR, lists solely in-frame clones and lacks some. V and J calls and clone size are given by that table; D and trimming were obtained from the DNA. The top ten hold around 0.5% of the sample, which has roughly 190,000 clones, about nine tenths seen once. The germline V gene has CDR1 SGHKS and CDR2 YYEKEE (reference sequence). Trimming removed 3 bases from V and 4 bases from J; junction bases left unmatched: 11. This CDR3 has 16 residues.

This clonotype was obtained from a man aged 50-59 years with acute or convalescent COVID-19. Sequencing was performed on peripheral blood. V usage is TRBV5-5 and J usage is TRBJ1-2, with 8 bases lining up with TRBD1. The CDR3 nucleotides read TGTGCCAGCAGCTCCAACAGGGGGGAAACCCCCTATGGCTACACCTTC. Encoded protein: CASSSNRGETPYGYTF.